This is a list of T cell receptor beta chains from one sample in a study of shared T cell receptors in the human thymus. Libraries were prepared by immunoSEQ multiplex PCR; TCRdb keeps only in-frame clonotypes and omits some of them. The sample shows roughly 700,000 clones, 70% to 90% of them seen only once. The sample also formed part of further work on human thymus T cells.

The material sequenced was thymocytes. These TCRs come from a boy in the first two years of life with a congenital heart defect. Both conserved end residues are part of each CDR3. Each record gives: J gene, V gene, clone size, D gene, CDR3 DNA, CDR3 protein. The D gene is left open where the match is weak. Not all rows give a size; the values are once, few, many and, for expanded clones, a class.

TRBJ2-1	TRBV20-1	.	.	TGCAGTGCTCGAAATAGGGGTGAGCAGTTCTTC	CSARNRGEQFF
TRBJ2-3	TRBV6-5	.	.	TGTGCCAGCAGTTACAGACCTAGCGAGAACACAGATACGCAGTATTTT	CASSYRPSENTDTQYF
TRBJ1-2	TRBV27	.	TRBD1	TGTGCCAGCTCGGAGACGGGGGCAGGGGGCCTTGGCTACACCTTC	CASSETGAGGLGYTF
TRBJ2-1	TRBV5-6	.	TRBD2	TGTGCCAGCAGCTTGGAACTAGCGGGAGGGAACAATGAGCAGTTCTTC	CASSLELAGGNNEQFF
TRBJ2-7	TRBV6-5	.	.	TGTGCCAGCAGTCTGGGGCGGGGATCCTACGAGCAGTACTTC	CASSLGRGSYEQYF
TRBJ2-5	TRBV11-3	.	.	TGTGCCAGCAGCCACCTGGGGCGGGAGACCCAGTACTTC	CASSHLGRETQYF
TRBJ2-5	TRBV2	.	TRBD1	TGTGCCAGCAGTGAATCCGGACAGGGCCAAGAGACCCAGTACTTC	CASSESGQGQETQYF
TRBJ1-2	TRBV7-2	.	TRBD1	TGTGCCAGCAGGTTATCCGGGACAGCTAACTATGGCTACACCTTC	CASRLSGTANYGYTF
TRBJ2-3	TRBV7-3	.	TRBD2	TGTGCCAGCAGCTTCGGCGGGAGAGATACGCAGTATTTT	CASSFGGRDTQYF
TRBJ2-7	TRBV5-4	once	TRBD2	TGTGCCAGCAGCTTAGAGCGGGAGTTCTCCTACGAGCAGTACTTC	CASSLEREFSYEQYF
TRBJ2-7	TRBV6-6	once	.	TGTGCCAGCAGTCCCCTCCTGGGCCGCCACGAGCAGTACTTC	CASSPLLGRHEQYF
TRBJ2-3	TRBV19	.	TRBD2	TGTGCCAGTAGTCACAGCGGGAGGGATGATACGCAGTATTTT	CASSHSGRDDTQYF
TRBJ1-2	TRBV4-1	.	TRBD1	TGCGCCAGCAGCCAAGGGGGACAGCCGCTTAACTATGGCTACACCTTC	CASSQGGQPLNYGYTF
TRBJ2-5	TRBV6-5	.	TRBD2	TGTGCCAGCAGTTGTGGTGGGAGGGCCCAAGAGACCCAGTACTTC	CASSCGGRAQETQYF
TRBJ1-6	TRBV2	.	.	TGTGCCAGCAGCGCAACACTACCGGGACACAGTAATTCACCCCTCCACTTT	CASSATLPGHSNSPLHF
TRBJ1-5	TRBV28	.	.	TGTGCCAGCATCCACGGACACCATAGCAATCAGCCCCAGCATTTT	CASIHGHHSNQPQHF
TRBJ2-2	TRBV30	once	TRBD2	TGTGCCTGGAGTCCCCACGGGGGGACGCTAGCGGGAGAGTACACCGGGGAGCTGTTTTTT	CAWSPHGGTLAGEYTGELFF
TRBJ2-2	TRBV14	.	TRBD2	TGTGCCAGCAGCCAAGATGGCGCGGGAGGGCCCACCGGGGAGCTGTTTTTT	CASSQDGAGGPTGELFF
TRBJ1-1	TRBV10-3	.	TRBD1	TGTGCCACCCAACCCGGGACAGGGGAGGGGGAAAACACTGAAGCTTTCTTT	CATQPGTGEGENTEAFF
TRBJ1-1	TRBV19	.	.	TGTGCCAGTAGTATAGCCGGTGGAGGGAAGAACACTGAAGCTTTCTTT	CASSIAGGGKNTEAFF
TRBJ1-1	TRBV4-3	.	.	TGCGCCAGCAGCCCCGGACTTTTTCCCACCCTCACTGAAGCTTTCTTT	CASSPGLFPTLTEAFF
TRBJ1-2	TRBV11-2	.	TRBD1	TGTGCCAGCAGCTTAAGGGACAGGGCTAACTATGGCTACACCTTC	CASSLRDRANYGYTF
TRBJ2-7	TRBV7-8	.	.	TGTGCCAGCAGCTTAGTGCCGGGAATAACCCCCTACGAGCAGTACTTC	CASSLVPGITPYEQYF
TRBJ2-7	TRBV4-1	.	TRBD2	TGCGCCAGCAGCCGTCTCCCCGGGACTAGCGTTCCCGAAAGCTCCTACGAGCAGTACTTC	CASSRLPGTSVPESSYEQYF
TRBJ2-5	TRBV19	.	.	TGTGCCAGTACTCCCAGGGAAGAGACCCAGTACTTC	CASTPREETQYF
TRBJ2-5	TRBV9	.	.	TGTGCCAGCAACCTACGGGGAAGAGAGACCCAGTACTTC	CASNLRGRETQYF
TRBJ1-3	TRBV13	.	TRBD1	TGTGCCAGCAGCCCTTTTCTCAGGGGGCGTAGGGGAGTAAGGTGGAACACCATATATTTT	CASSPFLRGRRGVRWNTIYF
TRBJ2-7	TRBV4-3	once	.	TGCGCCAGCAGCCAAGCACTCCACCTCGAGCAGTACTTC	CASSQALHLEQYF
TRBJ2-2	TRBV15	.	.	TGTGCCACCAGCAGAGATCCGGGGGCCGGGGAGCTGTTTTTT	CATSRDPGAGELFF
TRBJ1-2	TRBV5-5	.	.	TGTGCCAGCAGCTTTCGGGGGAACTATGGCTACACCTTC	CASSFRGNYGYTF
TRBJ1-1	TRBV19	.	TRBD1	TGTGCCAGTAGTATAAGACAGGGGTCTACGAACACTGAAGCTTTCTTT	CASSIRQGSTNTEAFF
TRBJ1-1	TRBV9	.	.	TGTGCCAGCAGCCCGAGCGACAGTGCGACTGAAGCTTTCTTT	CASSPSDSATEAFF
TRBJ2-1	TRBV11-2	.	TRBD2	TGTGCCAGCAGACCTAGCGGGAGTGGTTACAATGAGCAGTTCTTC	CASRPSGSGYNEQFF
TRBJ2-1	TRBV29-1	.	.	TGCAGCGTTGTAGGAGGTTATGAGGGGGTAATCAATGAGCAGTTCTTC	CSVVGGYEGVINEQFF
TRBJ2-4	TRBV5-6	.	TRBD1	TGTGCCAGCAGCCGGGGACAGGGGTTAGCCAAAAACATTCAGTACTTC	CASSRGQGLAKNIQYF
TRBJ2-1	TRBV15	.	.	TGTGCCACCAGCAGATCAGGGCCCTACCCCCATGAGCAGTTCTTC	CATSRSGPYPHEQFF
TRBJ2-5	TRBV11-2	.	TRBD2	TGTGCCAGCAGCTTAGCGGCTAGCGGGAGATCAGGGGAGACCCAGTACTTC	CASSLAASGRSGETQYF
TRBJ2-3	TRBV5-1	.	.	TGCGCCAGCAGCTCGCCACTGCTAGCAGTAGATACGCAGTATTTT	CASSSPLLAVDTQYF
TRBJ2-1	TRBV30	.	TRBD2	TGTGCCTGGAGACCTCCCCGGGAGGGCCTCTACAATGAGCAGTTCTTC	CAWRPPREGLYNEQFF
TRBJ2-7	TRBV19	.	TRBD1	TGTGCCAGCCGCCGGGACAGGAGCTCCTACGAGCAGTACTTC	CASRRDRSSYEQYF
TRBJ2-1	TRBV27	.	TRBD2	TGTGCCAGCAGTCTCCACGGGACTAGCGGGGACAATGAGCAGTTCTTC	CASSLHGTSGDNEQFF
TRBJ2-7	TRBV11-2	.	TRBD2	TGTGCCAGCTCCCCCGGGACTAGCGCAACCTACGAGCAGTACTTC	CASSPGTSATYEQYF
TRBJ2-7	TRBV11-2	.	TRBD1	TGTGCCAGCAGCACCCAGGGACAGGGAGAAAGTGAGCAGTACTTC	CASSTQGQGESEQYF
TRBJ1-1	TRBV12-5	.	TRBD1	TGTGCTAGTGCCATAACAGGGGGAAACACTGAAGCTTTCTTT	CASAITGGNTEAFF
TRBJ2-1	TRBV9	.	TRBD2	TGTGCCAGCAGCCTGGGACTAGCGGGAGATGAGCAGTTCTTC	CASSLGLAGDEQFF
TRBJ2-1	TRBV13	.	.	TGTGCCAGCAGCTCCCAATTCCCCGTTCCGGACAATGAGCAGTTCTTC	CASSSQFPVPDNEQFF